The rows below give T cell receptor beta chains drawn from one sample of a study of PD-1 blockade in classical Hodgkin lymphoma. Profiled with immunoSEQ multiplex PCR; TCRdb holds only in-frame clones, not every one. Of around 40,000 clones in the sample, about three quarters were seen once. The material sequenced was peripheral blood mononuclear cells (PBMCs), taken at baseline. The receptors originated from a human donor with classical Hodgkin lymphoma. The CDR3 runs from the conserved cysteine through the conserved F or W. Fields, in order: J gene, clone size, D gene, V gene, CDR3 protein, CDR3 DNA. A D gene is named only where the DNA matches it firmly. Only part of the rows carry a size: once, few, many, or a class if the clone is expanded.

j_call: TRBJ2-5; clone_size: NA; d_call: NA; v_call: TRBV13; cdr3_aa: CASSLENPGETQYF; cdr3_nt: TGTGCCAGCAGCTTGGAAAACCCCGGAGAGACCCAGTACTTC
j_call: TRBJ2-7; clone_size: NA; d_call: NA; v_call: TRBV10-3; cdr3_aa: CAISGQEANWEQYF; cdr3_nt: TGTGCCATCAGTGGACAGGAGGCTAACTGGGAGCAGTACTTC
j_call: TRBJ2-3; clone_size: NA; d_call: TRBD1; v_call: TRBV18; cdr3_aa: CASSPPLTGYYTDTQYF; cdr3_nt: TGTGCCAGCTCACCACCCCTGACAGGGTACTACACAGATACGCAGTATTTT
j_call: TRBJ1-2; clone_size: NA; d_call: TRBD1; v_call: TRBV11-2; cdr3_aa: CASTRTGGAYYGYTF; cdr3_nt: TGTGCCAGCACCCGAACAGGGGGCGCCTACTATGGCTACACCTTC
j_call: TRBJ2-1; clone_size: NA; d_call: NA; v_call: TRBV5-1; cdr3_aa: CASSPRAGDPFYNEQFF; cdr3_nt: TGCGCCAGCAGCCCCCGGGCAGGGGACCCATTTTACAATGAGCAGTTCTTC
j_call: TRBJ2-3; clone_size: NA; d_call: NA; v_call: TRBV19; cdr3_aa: CASSSHRTDTQYF; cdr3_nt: TGTGCCAGTAGTTCCCACCGCACAGATACGCAGTATTTT
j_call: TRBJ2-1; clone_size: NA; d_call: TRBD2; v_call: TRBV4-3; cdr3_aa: CASSQDPGLAGGNNEQFF; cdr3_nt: TGCGCCAGCAGCCAAGATCCCGGCCTAGCGGGGGGCAACAATGAGCAGTTCTTC
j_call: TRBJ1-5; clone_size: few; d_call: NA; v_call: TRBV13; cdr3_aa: CATLGGGRSNQPQHF; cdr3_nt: TGTGCCACCCTGGGGGGGGGCCGGAGCAATCAGCCCCAGCATTTT
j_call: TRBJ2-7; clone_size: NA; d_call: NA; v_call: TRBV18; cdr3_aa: CASSPARGIYEQYF; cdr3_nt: TGTGCCAGCTCACCGGCTAGGGGGATCTACGAGCAGTACTTC
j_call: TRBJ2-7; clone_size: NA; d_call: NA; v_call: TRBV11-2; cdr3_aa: CASSFGREQYF; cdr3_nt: TGTGCCAGCAGCTTTGGTCGCGAGCAGTACTTC
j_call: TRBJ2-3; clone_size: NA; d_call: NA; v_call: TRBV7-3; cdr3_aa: CASSVTGYSTDTQYF; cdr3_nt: TGTGCCAGCAGCGTCACAGGGTACAGCACAGATACGCAGTATTTT
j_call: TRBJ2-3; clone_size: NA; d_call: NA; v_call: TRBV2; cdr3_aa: CASSPQPQGDTQYF; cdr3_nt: TGTGCCAGCAGTCCGCAGCCCCAGGGAGATACGCAGTATTTT
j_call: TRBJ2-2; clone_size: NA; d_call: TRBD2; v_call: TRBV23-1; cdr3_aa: CASSQPPGGMGELFF; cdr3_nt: TGCGCCAGCAGTCAACCGCCCGGGGGGATGGGGGAGCTGTTTTTT
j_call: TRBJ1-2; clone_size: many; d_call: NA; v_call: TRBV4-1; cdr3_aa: CASSPRAASNYGYTF; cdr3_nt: TGCGCCAGCAGCCCAAGGGCAGCTTCTAACTATGGCTACACCTTC
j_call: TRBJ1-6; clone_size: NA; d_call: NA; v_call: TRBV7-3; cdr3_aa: CASSPKAAISSYNSPLHF; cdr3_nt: TGTGCCAGCAGCCCTAAAGCAGCCATAAGCTCCTATAATTCACCCCTCCACTTT
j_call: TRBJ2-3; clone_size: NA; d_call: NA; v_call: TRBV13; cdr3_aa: CASSLWHPSTDTQYF; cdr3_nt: TGTGCCAGCAGCTTATGGCATCCTAGCACAGATACGCAGTATTTT
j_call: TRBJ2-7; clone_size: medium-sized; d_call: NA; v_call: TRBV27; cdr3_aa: CASFSSSYEQYF; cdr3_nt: TGTGCCAGCTTTTCTAGCTCCTACGAGCAGTACTTC
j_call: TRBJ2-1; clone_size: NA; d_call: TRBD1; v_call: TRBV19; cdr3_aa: CASSTSGGSYNEQFF; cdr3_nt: TGTGCCAGTAGTACTTCAGGGGGCTCCTACAATGAGCAGTTCTTC
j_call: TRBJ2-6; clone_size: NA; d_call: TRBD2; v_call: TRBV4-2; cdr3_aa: CASSQWTSGGADIGANVLTF; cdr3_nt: TGTGCCAGCAGCCAATGGACTAGCGGGGGGGCCGATATTGGGGCCAACGTCCTGACTTTC
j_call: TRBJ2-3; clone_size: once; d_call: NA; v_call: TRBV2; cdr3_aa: CASSPADTQYF; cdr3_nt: TGTGCCAGCAGTCCAGCTGATACGCAGTATTTT
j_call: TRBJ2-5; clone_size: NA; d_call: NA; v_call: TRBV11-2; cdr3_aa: CASSLGHLRETQYF; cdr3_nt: TGTGCCAGCAGCTTAGGTCACCTCCGAGAGACCCAGTACTTC
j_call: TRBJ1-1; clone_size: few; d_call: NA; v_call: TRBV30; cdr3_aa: CAWSLWRDTEAFF; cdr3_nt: TGTGCCTGGAGTTTGTGGAGGGACACTGAAGCTTTCTTT
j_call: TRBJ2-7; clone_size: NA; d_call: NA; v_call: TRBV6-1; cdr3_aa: CASSEGLEYEQYF; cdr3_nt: TGTGCCAGCAGTGAAGGGCTCGAGTACGAGCAGTACTTC
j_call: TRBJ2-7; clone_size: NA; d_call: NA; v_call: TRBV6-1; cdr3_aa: CASSETATREQYF; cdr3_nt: TGTGCCAGCAGTGAAACTGCCACGCGCGAGCAGTACTTC
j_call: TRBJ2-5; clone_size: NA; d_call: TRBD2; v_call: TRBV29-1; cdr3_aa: CSVEGTSGGQETQYF; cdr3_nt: TGCAGCGTTGAAGGGACTAGCGGGGGCCAAGAGACCCAGTACTTC
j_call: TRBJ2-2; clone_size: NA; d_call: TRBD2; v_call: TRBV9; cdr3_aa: CASSDTLAGANTGELFF; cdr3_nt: TGTGCCAGCAGCGACACTCTAGCGGGGGCGAACACCGGGGAGCTGTTTTTT
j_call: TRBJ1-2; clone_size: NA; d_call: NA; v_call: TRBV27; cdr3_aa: CASSLVGGAEGYTF; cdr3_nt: TGTGCCAGCAGTTTAGTCGGGGGGGCGGAAGGCTACACCTTC
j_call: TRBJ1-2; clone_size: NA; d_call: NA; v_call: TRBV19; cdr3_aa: CASRRDYYGYTF; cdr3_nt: TGTGCCAGTAGACGGGACTACTATGGCTACACCTTC
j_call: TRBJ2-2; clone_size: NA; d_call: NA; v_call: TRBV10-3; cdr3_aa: CAISEMTVSNTGELFF; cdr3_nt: TGTGCCATCAGTGAGATGACAGTTTCGAACACCGGGGAGCTGTTTTTT
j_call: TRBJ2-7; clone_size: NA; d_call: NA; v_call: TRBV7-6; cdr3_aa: CASSLRCEQYF; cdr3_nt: TGTGCCAGCAGCTTAAGGTGCGAGCAGTACTTC
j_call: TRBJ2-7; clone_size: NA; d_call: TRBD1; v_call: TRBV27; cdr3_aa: CASSVQGVNGEQYF; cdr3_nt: TGTGCCAGCAGTGTACAGGGGGTTAATGGGGAGCAGTACTTC
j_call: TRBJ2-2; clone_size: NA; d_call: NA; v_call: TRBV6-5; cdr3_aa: CASSYRDTGELFF; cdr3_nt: TGTGCCAGCAGTTACAGGGACACCGGGGAGCTGTTTTTT
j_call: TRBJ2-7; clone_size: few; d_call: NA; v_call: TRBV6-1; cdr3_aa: CASSRGSSYEQYF; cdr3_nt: TGTGCCAGCAGTCGGGGTAGCTCCTACGAGCAGTACTTC
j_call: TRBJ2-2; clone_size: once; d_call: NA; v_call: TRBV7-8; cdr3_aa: CASSLAGANTGELFF; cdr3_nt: TGTGCCAGCAGCTTAGCGGGGGCGAACACCGGGGAGCTGTTTTTT
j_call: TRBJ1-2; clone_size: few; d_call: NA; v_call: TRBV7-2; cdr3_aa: CASSLARQGLYGYTF; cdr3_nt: TGTGCCAGCAGCTTAGCTAGGCAGGGCCTCTATGGCTACACCTTC
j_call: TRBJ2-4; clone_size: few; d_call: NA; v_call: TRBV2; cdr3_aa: CASSVGSWYIQYF; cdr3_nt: TGTGCCAGCAGTGTCGGTAGCTGGTACATTCAGTACTTC